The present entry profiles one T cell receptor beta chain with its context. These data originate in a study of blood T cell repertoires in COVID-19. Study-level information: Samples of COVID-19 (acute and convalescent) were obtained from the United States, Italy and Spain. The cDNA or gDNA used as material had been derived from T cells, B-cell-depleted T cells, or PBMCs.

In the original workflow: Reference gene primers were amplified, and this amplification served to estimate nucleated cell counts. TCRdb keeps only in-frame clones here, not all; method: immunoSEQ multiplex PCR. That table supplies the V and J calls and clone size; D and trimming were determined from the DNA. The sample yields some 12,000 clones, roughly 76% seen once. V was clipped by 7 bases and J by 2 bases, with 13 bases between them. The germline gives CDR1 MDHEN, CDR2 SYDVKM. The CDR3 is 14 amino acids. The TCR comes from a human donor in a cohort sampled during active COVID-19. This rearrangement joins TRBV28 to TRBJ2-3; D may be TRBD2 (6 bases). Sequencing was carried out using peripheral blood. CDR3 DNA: TGTGCCAGCATAGAGGGAGGCCTCACAGATACGCAGTATTTT. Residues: CASIEGGLTDTQYF.